Presented here are 7 T cell receptor beta chains from one specimen sequenced in a study of T cell repertoires in cytomegalovirus infection. MiXCR was run by TCRdb on the reads, yielding one entry per CDR3 protein. The table records fewer than 200,000 distinct CDR3 sequences, approximately 14% of them present only once. The sequenced material came from PBMCs. Receptors were obtained from a human donor in good health (CMV status not recorded). Some clones in this sample may be carry-over from other donors' samples.

A few counts support this clonotype. The genes are TRBV29-1 and TRBJ2-1, with TRBD1 matching 7 bases. Germline CDR1 and CDR2: SQVTM and ANQGSEA. The CDR3 sequence is 13 residues long. Trimming at V came to 6 bases and at J to 7 bases, leaving 9 bases not matched to a gene. CDR3 in amino acids: CSVSDRSMNEQFF. The CDR3 DNA reads TGCAGCGTCTCGGACAGGTCTATGAATGAGCAGTTCTTC.

This clonotype has just a few counts. The chain links TRBV2 to TRBJ2-1; D might be TRBD1 or TRBD2, each matching 5 bases. Per the germline V gene, CDR1 is SNHLY and CDR2 is FYNNEI. Between the trimmed V and J ends, which lost 3 bases and 1 base, there was a span of 10 bases. CDR3 length: 15 residues. Written as DNA, the CDR3 is TGTGCCAGCAGTGAGGGGACCACGTCCTACAATGAGCAGTTCTTC. It yields the protein CASSEGTTSYNEQFF.

The rearrangement uses TRBV6-2 or TRBV6-3 and TRBJ2-2; 9 bases map to TRBD2. The V and J ends lost 3 bases and 4 bases, in that order; junction bases with no gene match: 6. Germline-derived CDR1 and CDR2 are MNHEY and SVGEGT. CDR3 length: 16 amino acids. CDR3 in amino acids: CASSYGAGGTTGELFF. CDR3 nucleotides: TGTGCCAGCAGTTATGGAGCGGGAGGAACCACCGGGGAGCTGTTTTTT.

Many counts were recorded for this clonotype. Mismatch with germline at one junction end may stem from a read error. The rearrangement joins TRBV7-3 to TRBJ2-7; tentative D call: TRBD2 (5 bases). The CDR3 covers 16 residues. Germline CDR1 is SGHTA and CDR2 is FQGTGA. CDR3 DNA sequence: TGTGCCAGCAGCCCAAGGCGGGCTAACTTCCCTACGGGCAACGGGTTC. Protein product: CASSPRRANFPTGNGF.

The J gene is TRBJ1-2, the V gene TRBV5-6; no clear D gene. Germline V gene sequence: CDR1 SGHDT, CDR2 YYEEEE. The V gene lost 4 bases and the J gene lost 4 bases, with 14 bases spanning the gap. This CDR3 region has 14 residues. CDR3 loop: CASSQMGNFYGYTF. In DNA, the CDR3 is TGTGCCAGCAGCCAAATGGGGAATTTCTATGGCTACACCTTC.

This clonotype was detected a few times. V gene TRBV20-1 combines with J gene TRBJ1-3; D gene uncertain. The CDR3 totals 14 residues. From germline, CDR1 is DFQATT and CDR2 SNEGSKA (reference sequence). The V gene lost 2 bases and the J gene lost 4 bases, with 12 bases spanning the gap. In DNA, the CDR3 is TGCAGTGCTAGAATCCCGACACTCGGAAACACCATATATTTT. It codes for CSARIPTLGNTIYF.

In DNA form, the CDR3 reads TGCAGCGCCCAGCGGCCTCAAGAGACCCAGTACTTC. Protein product: CSAQRPQETQYF. This rearrangement joins TRBV29-1 to TRBJ2-5; TRBD2 might be the D (5 bases). The V end was cut by 7 bases, the J end by 2 bases, with 11 bases between. CDR1 is SQVTM and CDR2 is ANQGSEA in the germline V gene. The CDR3 runs to 12 residues.